These 8 T cell receptor beta chains were sequenced from one sample in a study of T cell responses to AZD1222 COVID-19 vaccine. Libraries were prepared by immunoSEQ multiplex PCR; TCRdb keeps only in-frame clonotypes and omits some of them. The sample consists of 100,000 or so clones, over 75% of them appearing once. This specimen consisted of peripheral blood, obtained on day 0 of AZD1222 vaccination. The receptors here all came from an adult in good health.

The chain has TRBV7-9 and TRBJ2-2; 9 bases map to TRBD1. The length of the CDR3 is 16 residues. V was pared by 2 bases and J by 5 bases, with 6 bases of the junction left unmatched. The V gene's germline CDR1 is SEHNR and CDR2 FQNEAQ (reference sequence). The CDR3 sequence: CASSLRTGGRTGELFF. The DNA of the CDR3 is TGTGCCAGCAGCTTAAGAACAGGGGGCCGAACCGGGGAGCTGTTTTTT.

The rearrangement uses TRBV28 and TRBJ1-5; no clear D. In germline, CDR1 is MDHEN, CDR2 SYDVKM. The CDR3 runs 13 residues. Trimming removed 5 bases at V and 9 bases at J, with 14 bases between. The chain's CDR3 is CASSPRRLWPQHF. As DNA, the CDR3 is TGTGCCAGCAGTCCCCGTAGATTATGGCCCCAGCATTTT.

The chain carries TRBV5-1 and TRBJ2-7; TRBD2 aligns across 10 bases. CDR3 length: 16 residues. The germline V gene encodes CDR1 SGHRS and CDR2 YFSETQ. V was pared by 0 bases and J by 5 bases, with 8 bases of the junction left unmatched. Here the CDR3 reads CASSLALAGAFNEQYF. For the CDR3, the DNA is TGCGCCAGCAGCTTGGCCCTAGCGGGAGCCTTTAACGAGCAGTACTTC.

This chain connects TRBV27 to TRBJ1-2; TRBD1 might be the D (5 bases). Germline V CDR1 and CDR2: MNHEY, SMNVEV (reference sequence). The CDR3 totals 15 residues. Trimming pared 4 bases from V and 5 bases from J, leaving 17 bases between. The CDR3 DNA sequence: TGTGCCAGCAGTTCGAACCTAAGGGGTTATTATGGCTACACCTTC. Its translation: CASSSNLRGYYGYTF.

A single count supports this clone. The J gene is TRBJ2-7, the V gene TRBV18, with 9 bases matching TRBD1. From germline, CDR1 is KGHSH and CDR2 LQKENI. Losses at the gene ends were 3 bases for V and 5 bases for J; bases not matched to a gene: 20. The CDR3 covers 19 residues. The CDR3 here is CASSPEPLAPGGDRDEQYF. The CDR3 DNA reads TGTGCCAGCTCACCTGAACCTTTGGCCCCCGGAGGGGACAGGGACGAGCAGTACTTC. Combining the CDR3 with reference TRBV18 and TRBJ2-7 gives the whole variable domain NAGVMQNPRHLVRRRGQEARLRCSPMKGHSHVYWYRQLPEEGLKFMVYLQKENIIDESGMPKERFSAEFPKEGPSILRIQQVVRGDSAAYFCASSPEPLAPGGDRDEQYFGPGTRLTVT.

The chain combines TRBV25-1 with TRBJ2-2; no clear D gene. Germline loops: CDR1 MGHDK, CDR2 SYGVNS. The V gene lost 3 bases and the J gene lost 3 bases, with 8 bases spanning the gap. This CDR3 has 14 residues. Here the CDR3 DNA reads TGTGCCAGCAGTGACAAGGGCTACACCGGGGAGCTGTTTTTT. This translates into CASSDKGYTGELFF.

This clone occurred a few times. The rearrangement links TRBV12-5 to TRBJ2-5; D is unclear. Germline loops: CDR1 LGHNT, CDR2 FRNRAP. This CDR3 is 17 amino acids long. Trimming took 2 bases from V and 9 from J, leaving 25 bases between them. CDR3 amino acids: CASGLTPMYGSPEAQYF. Here the CDR3 DNA reads TGTGCTAGTGGTTTGACACCGATGTACGGGTCCCCTGAGGCCCAGTACTTC.

This chain uses TRBV5-4 with TRBJ1-2; D unresolved. The CDR3 covers 14 residues. The germline gives CDR1 SGHNT, CDR2 YYREEE (reference sequence). Trimming removed 0 bases at V and 3 bases at J, with 9 bases between. The CDR3 loop reads CASSLDAVYYGYTF. The CDR3 DNA reads as TGTGCCAGCAGCTTGGACGCAGTATACTATGGCTACACCTTC. Based on the CDR3 plus reference TRBV5-4 and TRBJ1-2, the full variable domain is ETGVTQSPTHLIKTRGQQVTLRCSSQSGHNTVSWYQQALGQGPQFIFQYYREEENGRGNFPPRFSGLQFPNYSSELNVNALELDDSALYLCASSLDAVYYGYTFGSGTRLTVV.